A single sample is the source of the 10 T cell receptor beta chains below, sequenced in a study of regulatory T cells in long-lasting Graves disease. Extracted RNA from PBMCs served as the source of the TCR library. Via MiXCR, TCRdb re-called the reads, giving one row per CDR3 protein. Among just over 1,000 distinct CDR3 sequences, approximately 92% were seen once, and the ten largest hold approximately 7.5%. Sequencing was performed on peripheral blood mononuclear cells (PBMCs), taken with antithyroid drug treatment, in newly diagnosed or persistent Graves disease (not recorded which). These receptors all come from a woman aged 25-40 years with Graves disease.

V gene TRBV3-1 combines with J gene TRBJ2-5, with a weak D call TRBD2 (5 bases). The CDR3 loop spans 16 amino acids. The germline CDR1 and CDR2 sequences are LGHDT and YNNKEL (reference sequence). Between the trimmed V and J ends, which lost 4 bases and 5 bases, there was a span of 20 bases. CDR3 DNA: TGTGCCAGCAGCCCCCAGGCGGGCGGAGGCGAGGAGACCCAGTACTTC. Its protein product is CASSPQAGGGEETQYF.

The chain recombines TRBV6-1 with TRBJ1-2; D call uncertain. Trimming removed 3 bases at V and 1 base at J, with 9 bases between. The CDR3 sequence is 14 residues long. Germline V lookup: CDR1 MNHNS, CDR2 SASEGT. The CDR3 DNA reads as TGTGCCAGCAGTGATTGGGGTTATAACTATGGCTACACCTTC. Its translation: CASSDWGYNYGYTF.

The genes are TRBV30 and TRBJ1-1, with 8 bases aligning to TRBD1. V gave up 3 bases and J gave up 0 bases; unmatched junction bases: 15. The CDR3 runs 18 residues. The germline V gene has CDR1 GTSNPN and CDR2 SVGIG (reference sequence). CDR3 DNA sequence: TGTGCCTGGAGCCCCGACAGGGGAGGAACCTTTATGAACACTGAAGCTTTCTTT. This gives the protein CAWSPDRGGTFMNTEAFF.

The J gene is TRBJ1-2, the V gene TRBV2; D is ambiguous. V was cut by 4 bases and J by 4 bases, with 16 bases left in between. Germline loops: CDR1 SNHLY, CDR2 FYNNEI. The CDR3 is 15 amino acids. The CDR3 reads CASSVGRRLLYGYTF. CDR3 DNA sequence: TGTGCCAGCAGTGTAGGCCGAAGGCTCCTCTATGGCTACACCTTC.

The chain joins TRBV29-1 to TRBJ1-1; D remains ambiguous. The germline V gene has CDR1 SQVTM and CDR2 ANQGSEA. V lost 4 bases and J lost 1, with 10 bases in between. This CDR3 spans 13 amino acids. In DNA form, the CDR3 reads TGCAGCGTTGCGAGGCTGGCGAACACTGAAGCTTTCTTT. This gives the protein CSVARLANTEAFF.

V usage is TRBV3-1 and J usage is TRBJ1-5, with D possibly matching TRBD1 (5 bases). The ends were cut back, 4 bases at V and 2 bases at J, with 6 bases in the middle. The CDR3 totals 13 residues. Germline V gene lookup returns CDR1 LGHDT and CDR2 YNNKEL (reference sequence). This CDR3 is CASSRGGNQPQHF. CDR3 coding DNA: TGTGCCAGCAGCCGGGGGGGCAATCAGCCCCAGCATTTT.

The chain uses TRBV28 and TRBJ2-5; 8 nucleotides align to TRBD2. Germline CDR1 MDHEN, CDR2 SYDVKM. V was pared by 10 bases and J by 4 bases, with 11 bases of the junction left unmatched. This CDR3 has 14 amino acids. The CDR3 is CAIAPLAGGETQYF. The CDR3 nucleotides are TGTGCCATCGCCCCCCTAGCGGGTGGAGAGACCCAGTACTTC.

CDR3 sequence reads: CASSSGRLSGANVLTF. CDR3 sequence (DNA): TGTGCCAGCAGTTCCGGACGGCTCTCTGGGGCCAACGTCCTGACTTTC. V is TRBV27 and J is TRBJ2-6, with unresolved D. The CDR3 sequence is 16 residues long. V was shortened by 4 bases and J by 0 bases, with 10 bases between the two germline ends. From germline, CDR1 is MNHEY and CDR2 SMNVEV (reference sequence).

This clonotype was counted between two and nine times. This chain connects TRBV11-1 to TRBJ1-1; no reliable D call. Trimming took 1 base from V and 4 from J, leaving 10 bases between them. There are 14 residues in the CDR3. Germline V gene lookup returns CDR1 SGHAT and CDR2 FQDESV (reference sequence). In DNA, the CDR3 is TGTGCCAGCAGCTTAGACTCGAAGGGCACTGAAGCTTTCTTT. Amino acid sequence: CASSLDSKGTEAFF.

The V gene is TRBV6-1, the J gene TRBJ1-1; no clear D gene. V gave up 6 bases and J gave up 6 bases, with 17 bases separating them. Germline V gene data show CDR1 as MNHNS and CDR2 as SASEGT. This CDR3 comprises 14 residues. The CDR3 DNA follows: TGTGCCAGCAGCCCAACCTATTCCAGGTCTGAAGCTTTCTTT. The encoded protein is CASSPTYSRSEAFF.